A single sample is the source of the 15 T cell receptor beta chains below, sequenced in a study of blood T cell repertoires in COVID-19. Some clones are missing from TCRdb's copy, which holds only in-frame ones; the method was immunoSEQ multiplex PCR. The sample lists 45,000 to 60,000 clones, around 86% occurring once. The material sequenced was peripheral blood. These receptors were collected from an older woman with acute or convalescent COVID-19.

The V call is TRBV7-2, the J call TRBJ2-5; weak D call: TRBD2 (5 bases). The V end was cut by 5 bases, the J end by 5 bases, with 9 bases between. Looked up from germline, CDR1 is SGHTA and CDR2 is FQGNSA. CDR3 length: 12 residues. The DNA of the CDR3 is TGTGCCAGCAGCCCGGGGTGGGAGACCCAGTACTTC. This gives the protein CASSPGWETQYF.

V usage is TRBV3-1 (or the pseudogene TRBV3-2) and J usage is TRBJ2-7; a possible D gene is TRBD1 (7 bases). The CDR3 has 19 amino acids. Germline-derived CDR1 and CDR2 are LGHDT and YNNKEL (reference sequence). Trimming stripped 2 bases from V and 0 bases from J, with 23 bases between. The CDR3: CASSQSVRQGLTLSYEQYF. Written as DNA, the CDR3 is TGTGCCAGCAGCCAAAGCGTAAGACAGGGACTGACCCTCTCCTACGAGCAGTACTTC.

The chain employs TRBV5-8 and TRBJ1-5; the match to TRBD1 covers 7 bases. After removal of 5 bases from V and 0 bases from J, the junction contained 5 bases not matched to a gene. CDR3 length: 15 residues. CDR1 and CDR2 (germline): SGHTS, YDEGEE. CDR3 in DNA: TGTGCCAGCAGTCGACAGGGATTTAGCAATCAGCCCCAGCATTTT. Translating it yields CASSRQGFSNQPQHF.

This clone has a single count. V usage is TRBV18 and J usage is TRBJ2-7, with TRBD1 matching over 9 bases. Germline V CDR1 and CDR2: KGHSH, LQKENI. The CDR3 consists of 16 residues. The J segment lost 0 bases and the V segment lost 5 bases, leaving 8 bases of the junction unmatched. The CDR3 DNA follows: TGTGCCAGCTCATTCAGTGGACAGGGGACCTCCTACGAGCAGTACTTC. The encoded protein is CASSFSGQGTSYEQYF.

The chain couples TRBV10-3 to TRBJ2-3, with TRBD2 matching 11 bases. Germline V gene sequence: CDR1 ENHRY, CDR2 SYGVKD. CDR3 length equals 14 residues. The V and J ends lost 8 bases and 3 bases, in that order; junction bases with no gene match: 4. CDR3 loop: CAIRLAGGTDTQYF. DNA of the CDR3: TGTGCCATCCGGCTAGCGGGGGGAACAGATACGCAGTATTTT.

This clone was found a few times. DNA of the CDR3: TGCGCCAGCAGCCAAGATCCGGCAGGAACAGGCTACACCTTC. Translating gives CASSQDPAGTGYTF. The chain joins TRBV4-1 to TRBJ1-2; no reliable D call. Germline V gene sequence: CDR1 MGHRA, CDR2 YSYEKL. V shed 0 bases and J shed 8 bases, with 13 bases lying between them. The CDR3 extends over 14 amino acids.

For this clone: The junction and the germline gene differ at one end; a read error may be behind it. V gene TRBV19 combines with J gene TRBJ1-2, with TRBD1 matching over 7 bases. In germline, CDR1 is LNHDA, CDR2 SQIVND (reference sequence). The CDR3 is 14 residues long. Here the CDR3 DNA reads TGTGCCAGTAGTCCCGGGACAGCTAACCATGGCTACACCTTC. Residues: CASSPGTANHGYTF.

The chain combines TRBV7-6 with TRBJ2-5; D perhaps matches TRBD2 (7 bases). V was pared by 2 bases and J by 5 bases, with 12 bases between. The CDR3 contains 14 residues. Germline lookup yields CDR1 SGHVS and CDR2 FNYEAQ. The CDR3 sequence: CASSLRGAGETQYF. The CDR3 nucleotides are TGTGCCAGCAGCTTACGGGGGGCGGGGGAGACCCAGTACTTC.

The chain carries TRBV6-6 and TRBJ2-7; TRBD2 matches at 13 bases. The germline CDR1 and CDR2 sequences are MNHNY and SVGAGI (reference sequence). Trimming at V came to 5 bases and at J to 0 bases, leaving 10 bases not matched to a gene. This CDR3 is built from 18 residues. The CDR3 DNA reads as TGTGCCAGCAGTCTCAGGACTAGCGGGGGCCCGAGCTCCTACGAGCAGTACTTC. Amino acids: CASSLRTSGGPSSYEQYF.

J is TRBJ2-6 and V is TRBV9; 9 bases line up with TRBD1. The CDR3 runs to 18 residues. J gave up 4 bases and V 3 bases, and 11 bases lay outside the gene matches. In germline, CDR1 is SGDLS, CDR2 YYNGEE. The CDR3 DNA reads TGTGCCAGCAGCGGAACCGGGACAGGGTTAACCGGGGCCAACGTCCTGACTTTC. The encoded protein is CASSGTGTGLTGANVLTF.

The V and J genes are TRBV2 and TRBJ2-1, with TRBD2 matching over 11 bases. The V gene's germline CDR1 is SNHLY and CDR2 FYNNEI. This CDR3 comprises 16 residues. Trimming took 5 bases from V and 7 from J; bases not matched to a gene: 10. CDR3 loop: CASSQQPGLAANEQFF. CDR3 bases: TGTGCCAGCAGTCAACAGCCGGGACTAGCGGCGAATGAGCAGTTCTTC.

In DNA, the CDR3 is TGTGCCAGCAGTTCCAGGGGTTCGGTAGCAGATACGCAGTATTTT. The encoded protein is CASSSRGSVADTQYF. V gene TRBV28 combines with J gene TRBJ2-3; maybe TRBD1 (6 bases). The CDR3 covers 15 residues. Trimming pared 4 bases from V and 4 bases from J, leaving 15 bases between. Germline values: CDR1 MDHEN, CDR2 SYDVKM.

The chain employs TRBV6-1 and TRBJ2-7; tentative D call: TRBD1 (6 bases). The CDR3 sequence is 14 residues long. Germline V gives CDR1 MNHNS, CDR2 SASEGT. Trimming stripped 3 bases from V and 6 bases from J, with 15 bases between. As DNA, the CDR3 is TGTGCCAGCAGTGATCAACAGGGAGCCTTCGAGCAGTACTTC. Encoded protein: CASSDQQGAFEQYF.

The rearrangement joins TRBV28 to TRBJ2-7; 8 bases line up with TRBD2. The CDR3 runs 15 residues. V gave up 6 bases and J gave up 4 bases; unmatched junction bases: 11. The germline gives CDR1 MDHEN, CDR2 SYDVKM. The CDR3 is CASRSGGAGFYEQYF. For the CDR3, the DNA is TGTGCCAGCAGGAGCGGGGGAGCGGGGTTTTACGAGCAGTACTTC.

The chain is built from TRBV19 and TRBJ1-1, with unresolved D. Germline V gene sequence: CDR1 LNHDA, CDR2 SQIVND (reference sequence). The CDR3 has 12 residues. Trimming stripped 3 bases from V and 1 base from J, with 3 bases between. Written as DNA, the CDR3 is TGTGCCAGTAGTATTAGGAACACTGAAGCTTTCTTT. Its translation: CASSIRNTEAFF.